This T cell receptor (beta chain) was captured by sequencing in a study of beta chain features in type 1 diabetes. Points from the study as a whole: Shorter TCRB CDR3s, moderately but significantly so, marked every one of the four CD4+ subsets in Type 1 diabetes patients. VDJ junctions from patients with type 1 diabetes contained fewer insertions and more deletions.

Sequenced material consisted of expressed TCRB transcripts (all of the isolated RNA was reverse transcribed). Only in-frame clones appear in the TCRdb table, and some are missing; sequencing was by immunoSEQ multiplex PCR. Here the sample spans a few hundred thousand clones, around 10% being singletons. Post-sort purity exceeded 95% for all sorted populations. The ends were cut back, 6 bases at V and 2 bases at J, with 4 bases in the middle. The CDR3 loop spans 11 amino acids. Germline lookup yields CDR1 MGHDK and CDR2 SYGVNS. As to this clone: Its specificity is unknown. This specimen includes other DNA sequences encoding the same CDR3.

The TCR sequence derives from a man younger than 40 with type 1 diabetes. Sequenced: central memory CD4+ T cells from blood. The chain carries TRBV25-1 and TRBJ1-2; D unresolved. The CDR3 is CASSRNYGYTF. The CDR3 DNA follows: TGTGCCAGCAGCCGGAACTATGGCTACACCTTC.